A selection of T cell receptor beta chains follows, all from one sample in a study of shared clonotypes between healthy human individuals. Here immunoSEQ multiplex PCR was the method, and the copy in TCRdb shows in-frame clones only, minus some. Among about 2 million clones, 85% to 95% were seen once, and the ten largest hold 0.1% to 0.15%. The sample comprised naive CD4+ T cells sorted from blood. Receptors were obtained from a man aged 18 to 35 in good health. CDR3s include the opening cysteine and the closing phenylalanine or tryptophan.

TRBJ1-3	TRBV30	CAWSVHQGPGNTIYF
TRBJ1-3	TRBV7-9	CASSLNGEAGPSSTIYF
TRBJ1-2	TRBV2	CASSDNNYGYTF
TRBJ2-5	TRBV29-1	CSVDRSGETGQYF
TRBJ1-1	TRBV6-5	CASRLGQNTEAFF
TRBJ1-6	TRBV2	CASSGTVGGVSPLHF
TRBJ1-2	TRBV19	CASSEWGDGYTF
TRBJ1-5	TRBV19	CASNPGYNQPQHF
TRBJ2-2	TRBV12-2	CASRLARRELFF
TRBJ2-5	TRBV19	CASSIRSGGQRETQYF
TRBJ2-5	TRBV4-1	CASSQDLAGRRETQYF
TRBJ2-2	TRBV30	CAWSGRAVSGTGELFF
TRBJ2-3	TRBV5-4	CASSLFRGSSTDTQYF
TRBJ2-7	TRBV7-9	CASSLASGTRGEQYF
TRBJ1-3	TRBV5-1	CASSFDDSPGNTIYF
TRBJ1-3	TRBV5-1	CASSLGVTGGNGNTIYF
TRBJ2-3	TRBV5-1	CASSLEPSGNTDTQYF
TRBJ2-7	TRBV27	CASRPGQGYEQYF
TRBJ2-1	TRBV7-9	CASRLYNEQFF
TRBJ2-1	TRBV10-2	CASRLGLAYNEQFF
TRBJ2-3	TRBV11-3	CASSVSSGDSTDTQYF
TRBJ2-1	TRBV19	CASSMGKLGGSYNEQFF
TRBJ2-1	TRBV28	CASSELRDSYNEQFF
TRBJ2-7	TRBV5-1	CASWHGDIVNEQYF
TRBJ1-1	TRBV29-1	CSVDAGRGGNTEAFF
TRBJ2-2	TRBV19	CASSPSGTGELFF
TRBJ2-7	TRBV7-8	CASSTPGVGGVTGEQYF
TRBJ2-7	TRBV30	CAWGQASYEQYF
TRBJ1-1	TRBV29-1	CSVEGGNTEAFF
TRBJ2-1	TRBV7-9	CASSLDGGKYNEQFF
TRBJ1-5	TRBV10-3	CAISEVTGGQPQHF
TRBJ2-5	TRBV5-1	CASSLGASGAQETQYF
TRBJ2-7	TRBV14	CASSQVGTPDYEQYF
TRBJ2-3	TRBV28	CASSPPGTDTQYF
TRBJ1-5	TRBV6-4	CASGPGGYAQPQHF
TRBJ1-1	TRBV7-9	CASKQGGTEAFF
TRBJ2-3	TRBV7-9	CASSLGSSGNTDTQYF
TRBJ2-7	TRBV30	CAWSEGGRPSRSSYEQYF
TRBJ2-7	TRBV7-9	CASIHSGQATYEQYF
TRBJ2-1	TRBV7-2	CASSLEGRQWNEQFF
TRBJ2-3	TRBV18	CASSPAGPVDTQYF
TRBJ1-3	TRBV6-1	CASSEAPGSIYF
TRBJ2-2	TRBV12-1	CASSSGLAGAANTGELFF
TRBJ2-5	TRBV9	CASSPAGTSGQETQYF
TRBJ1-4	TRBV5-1	CASSLAGQVESKLFF
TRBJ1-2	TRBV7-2	CASRPGQSTGYTF
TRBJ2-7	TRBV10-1	CASSETSGKGDEQYF
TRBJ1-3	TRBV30	CASDRLTGNTIYF
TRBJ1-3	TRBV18	CASSPNQISGNTIYF
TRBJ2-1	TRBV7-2	CASSLEDYSYNEQFF
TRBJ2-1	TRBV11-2	CASSLIFAGGLADNEQFF
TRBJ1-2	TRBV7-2	CASSLGQGDYGYTF
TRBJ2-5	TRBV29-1	CSVAHRWEQETQYF
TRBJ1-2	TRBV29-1	CSARGGEVFNYGYTF